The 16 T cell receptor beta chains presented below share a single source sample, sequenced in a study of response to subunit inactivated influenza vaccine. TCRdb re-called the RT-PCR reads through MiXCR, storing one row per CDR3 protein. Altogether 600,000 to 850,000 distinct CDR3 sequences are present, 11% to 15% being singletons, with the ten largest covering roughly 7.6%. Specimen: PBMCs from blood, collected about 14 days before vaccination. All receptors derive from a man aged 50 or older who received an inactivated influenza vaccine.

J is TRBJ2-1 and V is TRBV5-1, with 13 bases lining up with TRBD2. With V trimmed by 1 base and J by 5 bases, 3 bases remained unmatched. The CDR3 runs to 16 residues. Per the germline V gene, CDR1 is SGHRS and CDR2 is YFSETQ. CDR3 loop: CASSLPTSGGDNEQFF. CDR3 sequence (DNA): TGCGCCAGCAGCTTGCCAACTAGCGGGGGGGACAATGAGCAGTTCTTC.

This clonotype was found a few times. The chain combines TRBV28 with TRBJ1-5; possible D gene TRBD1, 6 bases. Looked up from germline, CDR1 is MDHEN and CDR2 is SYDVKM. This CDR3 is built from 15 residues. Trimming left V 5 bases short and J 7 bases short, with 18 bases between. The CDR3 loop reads CASSQDRQGRQPQHF. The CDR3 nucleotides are TGTGCCAGCAGTCAAGATCGGCAGGGGAGACAGCCCCAGCATTTT. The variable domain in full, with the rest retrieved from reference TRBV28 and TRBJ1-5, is DVKVTQSSRYLVKRTGEKVFLECVQDMDHENMFWYRQDPGLGLRLIYFSYDVKMKEKGDIPEGYSVSREKKERFSLILESASTNQTSMYLCASSQDRQGRQPQHFGDGTRLSIL.

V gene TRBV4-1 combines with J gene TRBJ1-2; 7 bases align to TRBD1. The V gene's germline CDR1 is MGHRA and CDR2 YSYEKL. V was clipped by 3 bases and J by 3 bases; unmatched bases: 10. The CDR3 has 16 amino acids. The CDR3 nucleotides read TGCGCCAGCAGCCAGCAACAGGGGTTTTCGCACTATGGCTACACCTTC. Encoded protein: CASSQQQGFSHYGYTF.

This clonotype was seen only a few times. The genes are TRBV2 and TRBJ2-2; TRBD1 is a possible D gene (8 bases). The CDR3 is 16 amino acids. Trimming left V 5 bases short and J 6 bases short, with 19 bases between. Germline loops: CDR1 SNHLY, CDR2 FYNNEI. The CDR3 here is CASSPLTGGGSGELFF. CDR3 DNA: TGTGCCAGCAGTCCCCTCACAGGGGGGGGGTCCGGGGAGCTGTTTTTT.

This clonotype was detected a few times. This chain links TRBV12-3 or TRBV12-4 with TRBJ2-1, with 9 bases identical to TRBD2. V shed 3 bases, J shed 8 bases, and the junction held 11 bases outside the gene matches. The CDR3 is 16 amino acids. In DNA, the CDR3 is TGTGCCAGCAGTTTTAGGGCTAGCGGGGCGAGGGATGAGCAGTTCTTC. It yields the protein CASSFRASGARDEQFF.

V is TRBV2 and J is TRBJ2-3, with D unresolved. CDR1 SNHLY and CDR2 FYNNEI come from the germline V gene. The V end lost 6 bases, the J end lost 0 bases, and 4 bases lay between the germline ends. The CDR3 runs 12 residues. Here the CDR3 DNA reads TGTGCCAGCAGGTACAGCACAGATACGCAGTATTTT. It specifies CASRYSTDTQYF.

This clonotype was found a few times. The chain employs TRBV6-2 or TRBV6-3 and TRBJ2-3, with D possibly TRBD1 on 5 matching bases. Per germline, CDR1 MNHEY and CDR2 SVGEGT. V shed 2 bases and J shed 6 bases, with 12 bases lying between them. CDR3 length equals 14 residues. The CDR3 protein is CASSYTWGPDTQYF. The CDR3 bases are TGTGCCAGCAGTTACACCTGGGGCCCCGATACGCAGTATTTT.

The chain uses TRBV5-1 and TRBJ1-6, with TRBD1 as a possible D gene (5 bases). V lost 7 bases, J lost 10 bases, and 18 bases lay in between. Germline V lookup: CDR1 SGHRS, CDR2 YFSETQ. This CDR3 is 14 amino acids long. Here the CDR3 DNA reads TGCGCCAGCGCTGTCGGGGGGGGTTTATCACCCCTCCACTTT. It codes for CASAVGGGLSPLHF.

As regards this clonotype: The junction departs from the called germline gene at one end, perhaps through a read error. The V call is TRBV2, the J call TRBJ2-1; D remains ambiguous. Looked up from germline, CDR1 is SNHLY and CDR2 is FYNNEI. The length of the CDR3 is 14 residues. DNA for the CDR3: TGTGCCAGCAGCGAAGGTTCTAGACCCAATGAGCAGTTCTTC. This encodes CASSEGSRPNEQFF.

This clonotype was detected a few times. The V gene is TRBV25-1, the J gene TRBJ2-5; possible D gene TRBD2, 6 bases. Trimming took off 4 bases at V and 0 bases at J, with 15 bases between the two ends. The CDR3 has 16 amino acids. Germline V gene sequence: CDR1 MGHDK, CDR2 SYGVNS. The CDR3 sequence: CASSGGVLRYQETQYF. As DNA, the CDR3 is TGTGCCAGCAGTGGGGGGGTGCTCAGGTACCAAGAGACCCAGTACTTC.

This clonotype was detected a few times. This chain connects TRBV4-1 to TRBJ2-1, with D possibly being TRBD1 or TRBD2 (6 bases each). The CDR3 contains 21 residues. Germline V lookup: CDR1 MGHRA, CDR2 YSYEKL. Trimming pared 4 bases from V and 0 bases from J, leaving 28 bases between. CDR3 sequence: CASSRYAGGRRLESSYNEQFF. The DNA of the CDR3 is TGCGCCAGCAGCCGATACGCTGGGGGCAGAAGACTAGAGAGCTCCTACAATGAGCAGTTCTTC.

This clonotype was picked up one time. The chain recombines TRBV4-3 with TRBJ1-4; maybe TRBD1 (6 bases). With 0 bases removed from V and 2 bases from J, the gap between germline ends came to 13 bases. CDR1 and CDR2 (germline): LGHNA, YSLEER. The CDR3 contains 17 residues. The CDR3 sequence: CASSQDLSGQTNEKLFF. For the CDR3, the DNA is TGCGCCAGCAGCCAAGATCTGTCAGGACAGACTAATGAAAAACTGTTTTTT.

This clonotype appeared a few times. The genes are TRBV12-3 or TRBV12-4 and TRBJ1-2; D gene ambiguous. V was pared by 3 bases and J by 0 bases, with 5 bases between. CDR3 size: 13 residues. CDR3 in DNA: TGTGCCAGCAGTTTTCTAACTAACTATGGCTACACCTTC. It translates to CASSFLTNYGYTF.

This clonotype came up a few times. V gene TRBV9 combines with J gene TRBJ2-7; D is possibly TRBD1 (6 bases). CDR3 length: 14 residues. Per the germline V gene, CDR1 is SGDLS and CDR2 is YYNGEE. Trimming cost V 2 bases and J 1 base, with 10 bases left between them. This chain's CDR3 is CASSVGTHSYEQYF. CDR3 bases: TGTGCCAGCAGCGTGGGGACACATTCCTACGAGCAGTACTTC.

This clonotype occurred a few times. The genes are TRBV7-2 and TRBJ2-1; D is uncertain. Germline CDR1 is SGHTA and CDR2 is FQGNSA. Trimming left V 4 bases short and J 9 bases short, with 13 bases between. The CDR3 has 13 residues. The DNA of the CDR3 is TGTGCCAGCAGCTACCGGACGGGTAGTGAGCAGTTCTTC. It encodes CASSYRTGSEQFF.

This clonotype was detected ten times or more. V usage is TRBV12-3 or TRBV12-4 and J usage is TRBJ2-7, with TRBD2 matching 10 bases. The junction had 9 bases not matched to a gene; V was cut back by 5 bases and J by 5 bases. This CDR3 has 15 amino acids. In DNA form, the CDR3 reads TGTGCCAGCAGTCCGATGAGCGGGGGGGTCCACGAGCAGTACTTC. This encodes CASSPMSGGVHEQYF.